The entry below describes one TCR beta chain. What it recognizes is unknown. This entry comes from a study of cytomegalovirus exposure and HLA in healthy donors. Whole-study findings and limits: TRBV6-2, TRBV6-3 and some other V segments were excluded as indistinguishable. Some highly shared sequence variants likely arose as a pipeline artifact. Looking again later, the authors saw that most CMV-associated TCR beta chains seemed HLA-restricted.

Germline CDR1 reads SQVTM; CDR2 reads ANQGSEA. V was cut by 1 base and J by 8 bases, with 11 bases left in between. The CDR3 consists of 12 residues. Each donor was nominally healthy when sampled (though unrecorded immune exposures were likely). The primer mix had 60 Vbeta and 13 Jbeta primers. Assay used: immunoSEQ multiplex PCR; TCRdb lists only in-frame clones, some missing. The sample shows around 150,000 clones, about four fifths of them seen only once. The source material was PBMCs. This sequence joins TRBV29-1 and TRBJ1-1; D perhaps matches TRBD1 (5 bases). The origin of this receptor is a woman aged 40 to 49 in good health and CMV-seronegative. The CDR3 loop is CSVEAGPTEAFF. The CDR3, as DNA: TGCAGCGTTGAAGCAGGGCCTACCGAAGCTTTCTTT. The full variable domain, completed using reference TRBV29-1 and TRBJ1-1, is SAVISQKPSRDICQRGTSLTIQCQVDSQVTMMFWYRQQPGQSLTLIATANQGSEATYESGFVIDKFPISRPNLTFSTLTVSNMSPEDSSIYLCSVEAGPTEAFFGQGTRLTVV.